These 31 T cell receptor beta chains were sequenced from one sample in a study of molecular identifiers for immune sequencing clone quantification. One entry per CDR3 protein, called by TCRdb with MiXCR from the PCR reads. This sample has about half a million distinct CDR3 sequences, with about 25% found just once. Sequenced sample: naive CD8+ T cells from blood, with Jurkat cell RNA spiked in. Subset noted: FACS-sorted CD8+CD4-CCR7+CD45RA+ naive T cells. The source is a human donor in good health. Some libraries in this study had Jurkat cell RNA spiked in.

This clonotype was picked up a small number of times. The genes are TRBV5-1 and TRBJ2-7; 8 bases match TRBD2. Trimming cost V 4 bases and J 2 bases; bases outside gene matches: 5. Germline values: CDR1 SGHRS, CDR2 YFSETQ. The CDR3 loop spans 14 amino acids. The CDR3 protein is CASSPSGPTYEQYF. The CDR3 DNA follows: TGCGCCAGCAGCCCTAGCGGGCCTACCTACGAGCAGTACTTC.

The table lists this clonotype with a few counts. The chain is built from TRBV12-3 or TRBV12-4 and TRBJ2-3, with TRBD1 as a possible D gene (5 bases). V was pared by 4 bases and J by 1 base, with 12 bases between. The CDR3 consists of 15 residues. Here the CDR3 reads CASSSRQTRTDTQYF. DNA of the CDR3: TGTGCCAGCAGTTCCAGACAGACCCGCACAGATACGCAGTATTTT.

This chain connects TRBV7-8 to TRBJ2-7, with D possibly being TRBD1 (5 bases). V was shortened by 6 bases and J by 1 base, with 19 bases between the two germline ends. Germline values: CDR1 SGHVS, CDR2 FQNEAQ. CDR3 length: 16 residues. The CDR3 spells CASSGSVQGGSYEQYF. The DNA for the CDR3 is TGTGCCAGCAGTGGGTCCGTTCAGGGTGGGTCCTACGAGCAGTACTTC.

This clonotype has ten or more counts. This chain uses TRBV28 with TRBJ1-1; the D gene is possibly TRBD1 (6 bases). The CDR3 has 12 amino acids. Germline CDR1 MDHEN, CDR2 SYDVKM. The V gene lost 3 bases and the J gene lost 5 bases, with 7 bases spanning the gap. CDR3 in amino acids: CASSFGQTEAFF. The CDR3 DNA is TGTGCCAGCAGTTTCGGACAGACTGAAGCTTTCTTT.

This clonotype was detected ten times or more. V usage is TRBV5-6 and J usage is TRBJ2-7; D unclear. Trimming stripped 1 base from V and 0 bases from J, with 5 bases between. CDR3 length: 13 amino acids. Germline V CDR1 and CDR2: SGHDT, YYEEEE. The CDR3 DNA follows: TGTGCCAGCAGCTTGCCGGCCTCCTACGAGCAGTACTTC. As protein: CASSLPASYEQYF. The full variable domain, its missing parts supplied by reference TRBV5-6 and TRBJ2-7, is DAGVTQSPTHLIKTRGQQVTLRCSPKSGHDTVSWYQQALGQGPQFIFQYYEEEERQRGNFPDRFSGHQFPNYSSELNVNALLLGDSALYLCASSLPASYEQYFGPGTRLTVT.

This clonotype was detected many times. The chain combines TRBV27 with TRBJ1-2; D remains ambiguous. Trimming removed 8 bases from V and 2 bases from J, with 9 bases in between. The germline gives CDR1 MNHEY, CDR2 SMNVEV (reference sequence). The length of the CDR3 is 12 residues. This CDR3 is CASFSVNYGYTF. CDR3 sequence (DNA): TGTGCCAGCTTTTCGGTCAACTATGGCTACACCTTC.

The rearrangement joins TRBV6-2 or TRBV6-3 to TRBJ2-5; the D is unclear. This CDR3 is built from 14 residues. Trimming stripped 0 bases from V and 4 bases from J, with 9 bases between. Germline CDR1 MNHEY, CDR2 SVGEGT. This chain's CDR3 is CASSYSNRVETQYF. The DNA for the CDR3 is TGTGCCAGCAGTTACTCGAATAGAGTAGAGACCCAGTACTTC.

Concerning this clonotype: At one boundary the junction diverges from the germline segment, which might be a read error. This chain connects TRBV7-2 to TRBJ2-7, with D possibly matching TRBD2 (5 bases). This CDR3 is 14 amino acids long. Germline values: CDR1 SGHTA, CDR2 FQGNSA. The CDR3 DNA reads as TGTGCCAGCCGCTTACCCCGGGGAGCCTACGCGCAGTACTTC. Its protein product is CASRLPRGAYAQYF.

This clonotype was observed a handful of times. Mismatch with germline at one junction end may stem from a read error. The J gene is TRBJ1-1, the V gene TRBV12-3 or TRBV12-4, with 10 nucleotides matching TRBD1. The length of the CDR3 is 13 residues. The CDR3 nucleotides read TGTGCCAGCACCCGACAGGGGGCGAACCCCGAAGCTTTT. Translation gives CASTRQGANPEAF.

This chain connects TRBV20-1 to TRBJ2-3; D ambiguous. The V gene lost 4 bases and the J gene lost 5 bases, with 10 bases spanning the gap. CDR3 length: 12 residues. CDR1 is DFQATT, CDR2 SNEGSKA, per germline (reference sequence). The CDR3 DNA sequence: TGCAGTGCTATAGGTTGGGAAGATACGCAGTATTTT. Amino acids: CSAIGWEDTQYF.

Points on this clonotype: Being one base from a much bigger clone, this may be a read error. V and J are TRBV21-1 and TRBJ1-1. TRBV21-1 represents a pseudogene. The CDR3 covers 12 residues. The CDR3 here is CARIGANTEAFF. The CDR3 DNA reads as TGTGCCAGGATAGGAGCTAACACTGAAGCTTTCTTT.

This clonotype was counted at least ten times. V is TRBV7-3 and J is TRBJ1-1; no definite D call. The CDR3 has 13 amino acids. V was clipped by 4 bases and J by 2 bases, with 8 bases between them. The germline gives CDR1 SGHTA, CDR2 FQGTGA. The CDR3 loop reads CASSSSPNTEAFF. The CDR3 nucleotides read TGTGCCAGCAGCTCCTCCCCTAACACTGAAGCTTTCTTT.

A remark on this clonotype: This clone may be a read error of a much larger clone one base away. This chain joins TRBV4-1 and TRBJ1-5; D is ambiguous. CDR1 is MGHRA and CDR2 is YSYEKL in the germline V gene. The CDR3 totals 14 residues. Trimming took 1 base from V and 7 from J, leaving 11 bases between them. CDR3 sequence reads: CASSQGTFKQPQHF. The CDR3 DNA reads TGCGCCAGCAGCCAAGGGACCTTCAAACAGCCCCAGCATTTT.

This clonotype was observed many times. The chain links TRBV6-6 to TRBJ1-5, with D uncertain. The CDR3 contains 15 residues. V was pared by 2 bases and J by 5 bases, with 13 bases between. The germline CDR1 and CDR2 sequences are MNHNY and SVGAGI (reference sequence). The CDR3 protein is CASSYEANLYQPQHF. The CDR3 nucleotides are TGTGCCAGCAGTTACGAGGCGAACCTCTATCAGCCCCAGCATTTT.

The CDR3, as DNA: TGTGCCAGCAGCGCCCTCCCGGGACACGGGGAGGGGGAAAAACTGTTTTTT. Its translation is CASSALPGHGEGEKLFF. The chain employs TRBV7-6 and TRBJ1-4, with D possibly being TRBD1 (6 bases). Trimming removed 5 bases from V and 8 bases from J, with 24 bases in between. The V gene's germline CDR1 is SGHVS and CDR2 FNYEAQ. The CDR3 covers 17 residues.

The gene calls are TRBV6-1 and TRBJ2-3; TRBD2 matches at 15 bases. Trimming cost V 6 bases and J 5 bases; bases outside gene matches: 3. CDR1 and CDR2 (germline): MNHNS, SASEGT. The CDR3 runs to 15 residues. CDR3 sequence: CASSGLAGGGDTQYF. The CDR3 DNA is TGTGCCAGCAGCGGACTAGCGGGGGGGGGAGATACGCAGTATTTT.

In its sample, this clonotype was seen many times. The rearrangement joins TRBV29-1 to TRBJ1-1, with a tentative D call TRBD1 (6 bases). V lost 6 bases to trimming and J lost 4 bases, with 9 bases between them. The germline CDR1 and CDR2 sequences are SQVTM and ANQGSEA. There are 11 residues in the CDR3. CDR3 in DNA: TGCAGCGTGATACAGGGCACTGAAGCTTTCTTT. It translates to CSVIQGTEAFF.

This clonotype has a handful of counts. V usage is TRBV20-1 and J usage is TRBJ2-5, with TRBD2 matching over 12 bases. The CDR3 is made up of 18 amino acids. V was clipped by 6 bases and J by 2 bases; unmatched bases: 16. Germline V lookup: CDR1 DFQATT, CDR2 SNEGSKA (reference sequence). The CDR3 coding sequence is TGCAGTGCCACGGCTAATGGACTAGCGGGAACAGAACAAGAGACCCAGTACTTC. Residues: CSATANGLAGTEQETQYF.

About this clonotype: A much larger clone is a single base away; this may be a read error. The genes are TRBV19 and TRBJ1-5, with TRBD1 identical over 7 bases. The CDR3 has 15 residues. Germline V CDR1 and CDR2: LNHDA, SQIVND (reference sequence). This CDR3 reads CASRVTGNSNPPQHF. CDR3 DNA sequence: TGTGCCAGTAGAGTGACAGGGAATAGCAATCCGCCCCAGCATTTT.

CDR3 sequence reads: CASSSRGEAFF. The CDR3 DNA sequence: TGTGCCAGTAGTTCTAGGGGAGAGGCTTTCTTT. The chain recombines TRBV19 with TRBJ1-1, with D perhaps matching TRBD1 (5 bases). CDR1 and CDR2 (germline): LNHDA, SQIVND (reference sequence). The CDR3 length is 11 residues. Between the trimmed V and J ends, which lost 5 bases and 11 bases, there was a span of 12 bases.

This clonotype occurred a few times. V is TRBV30 and J is TRBJ2-7; the D is unclear. This CDR3 is 12 amino acids long. V dropped 3 bases and J dropped 0 bases, with 6 bases sitting between them. CDR1 and CDR2 (germline): GTSNPN, SVGIG (reference sequence). CDR3 nucleotides: TGTGCCTGGAGCAGAATCTCCTACGAGCAGTACTTC. Its translation is CAWSRISYEQYF.

The chain carries TRBV30 and TRBJ2-5; 9 nucleotides align to TRBD2. CDR3 size: 12 residues. With V trimmed by 4 bases and J by 5 bases, 2 bases remained unmatched. Germline V gene sequence: CDR1 GTSNPN, CDR2 SVGIG (reference sequence). CDR3 loop: CAWNSGGETQYF. The CDR3 DNA reads TGTGCCTGGAACAGCGGGGGGGAGACCCAGTACTTC.

This clonotype turned up a few times. V usage is TRBV6-5 and J usage is TRBJ2-1; D may match TRBD1 or TRBD2 (5 bases each). The CDR3 sequence is 13 residues long. Trimming left V 10 bases short and J 2 bases short, with 12 bases between. Germline V lookup: CDR1 MNHEY, CDR2 SVGAGI. CDR3 in DNA: TGTGCCATCGGGACGGAAACCTACAATGAGCAGTTCTTC. Residues: CAIGTETYNEQFF.

This clonotype has a count of ten or more. This chain connects TRBV20-1 to TRBJ2-7; D might be TRBD1 (5 bases). The V gene's germline CDR1 is DFQATT and CDR2 SNEGSKA (reference sequence). CDR3 length equals 15 residues. Trimming took off 3 bases at V and 2 bases at J, with 17 bases between the two ends. CDR3 coding DNA: TGCAGTGCTAGGGGGTCACAGGTGATTACCTACGAGCAGTACTTC. Amino acid sequence: CSARGSQVITYEQYF.

In this sample, this clonotype turned up a few times. J is TRBJ2-3 and V is TRBV7-9; 11 positions match TRBD1. The CDR3 runs 15 residues. Germline trimming cut 5 bases from V and 3 bases from J; bases unmatched to any gene: 4. Germline V gene sequence: CDR1 SEHNR, CDR2 FQNEAQ (reference sequence). The CDR3 spells CASSEDRGRTDTQYF. The DNA for the CDR3 is TGTGCCAGCAGCGAGGACAGGGGGCGAACAGATACGCAGTATTTT.

Concerning this clonotype: This may stem from a read error, because a much larger clone lies one nucleotide away. J is TRBJ2-3 and V is TRBV20-1, with D unresolved. CDR1 and CDR2 from the germline V gene are DFQATT and SNEGSKA (reference sequence). The CDR3 length is 12 residues. This CDR3 reads CGARGETDTQYF. CDR3 bases: TGCGGTGCTAGAGGAGAGACAGATACGCAGTATTTT.

This clonotype was found many times. The chain is built from TRBV13 and TRBJ2-6, with 7 bases aligning to TRBD1. The germline V gene has CDR1 PRHDT and CDR2 FYEKMQ (reference sequence). This CDR3 comprises 16 residues. The ends lost 4 bases at V and 0 bases at J; junction bases unmatched: 3. DNA of the CDR3: TGTGCCAGCAGCTGGACAGGTAGCTCTGGGGCCAACGTCCTGACTTTC. It codes for CASSWTGSSGANVLTF.

A few counts support this clonotype. V usage is TRBV27 and J usage is TRBJ2-2; D is perhaps TRBD2 (5 bases). CDR1 is MNHEY and CDR2 is SMNVEV in the germline V gene (reference sequence). Trimming took 3 bases from V and 4 from J, leaving 12 bases between them. CDR3 length equals 15 residues. In DNA, the CDR3 is TGTGCCAGCAGTTTGGGCCCCGCGGGCACCGGGGAGCTGTTTTTT. Its translation is CASSLGPAGTGELFF.

This clonotype was observed many times. The chain couples TRBV7-9 to TRBJ2-3, with a weak D call TRBD2 (5 bases). This CDR3 region has 14 residues. From germline, CDR1 is SEHNR and CDR2 FQNEAQ (reference sequence). V was cut by 3 bases and J by 2 bases, with 9 bases left in between. The CDR3 region is CASSFSGITDTQYF. Written as DNA, the CDR3 is TGTGCCAGCAGCTTTTCCGGGATCACAGATACGCAGTATTTT.

The chain carries TRBV7-6 and TRBJ2-1, with 11 positions matching TRBD2. The CDR3 sequence is 14 residues long. J was trimmed by 8 bases and V by 8 bases; bases with no gene match: 8. Germline CDR1 reads SGHVS; CDR2 reads FNYEAQ. The DNA of the CDR3 is TGTGCCAGCTTCACGGGACTAGCGGCCGATGAGCAGTTCTTC. Amino acid sequence: CASFTGLAADEQFF.

This chain links TRBV4-3 with TRBJ1-1, with 8 positions matching TRBD1. Trimming at V came to 1 base and at J to 5 bases, leaving 6 bases not matched to a gene. Germline lookup yields CDR1 LGHNA and CDR2 YSLEER. This CDR3 contains 15 residues. The CDR3: CASSQARGRSTEAFF. CDR3 DNA sequence: TGCGCCAGCAGCCAAGCCAGGGGGCGGTCGACTGAAGCTTTCTTT.